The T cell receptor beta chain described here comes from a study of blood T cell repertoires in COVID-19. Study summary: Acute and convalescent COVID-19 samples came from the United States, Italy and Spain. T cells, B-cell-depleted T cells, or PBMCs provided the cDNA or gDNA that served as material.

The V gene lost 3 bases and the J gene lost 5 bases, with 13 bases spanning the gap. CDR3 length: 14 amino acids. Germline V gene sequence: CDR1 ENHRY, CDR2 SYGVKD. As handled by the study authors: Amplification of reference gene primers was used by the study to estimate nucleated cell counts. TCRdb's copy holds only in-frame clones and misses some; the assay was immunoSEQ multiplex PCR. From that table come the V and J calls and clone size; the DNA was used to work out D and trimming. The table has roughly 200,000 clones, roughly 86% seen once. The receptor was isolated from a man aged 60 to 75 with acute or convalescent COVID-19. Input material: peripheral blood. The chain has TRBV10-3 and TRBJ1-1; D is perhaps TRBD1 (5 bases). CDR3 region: CAISEPVKGTEAFF. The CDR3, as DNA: TGTGCCATCAGTGAACCCGTGAAGGGGACTGAAGCTTTCTTT.